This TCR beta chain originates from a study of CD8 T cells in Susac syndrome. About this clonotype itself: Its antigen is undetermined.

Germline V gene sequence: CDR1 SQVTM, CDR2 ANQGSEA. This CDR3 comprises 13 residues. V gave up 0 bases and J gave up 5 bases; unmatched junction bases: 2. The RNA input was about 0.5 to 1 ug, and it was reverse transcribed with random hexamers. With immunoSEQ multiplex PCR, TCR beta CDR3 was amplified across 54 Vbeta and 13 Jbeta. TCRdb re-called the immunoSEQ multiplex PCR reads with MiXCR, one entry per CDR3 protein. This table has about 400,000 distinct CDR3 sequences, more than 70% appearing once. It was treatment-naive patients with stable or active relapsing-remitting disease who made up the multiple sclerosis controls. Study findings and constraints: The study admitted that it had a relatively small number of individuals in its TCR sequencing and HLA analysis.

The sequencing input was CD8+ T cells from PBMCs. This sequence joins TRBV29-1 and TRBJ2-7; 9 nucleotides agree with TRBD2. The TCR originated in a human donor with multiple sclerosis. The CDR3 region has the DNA TGCAGCGTTGAAGATAGCGGGAGCGACGAGCAGTACTTC. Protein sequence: CSVEDSGSDEQYF.